Described below is a single TCR beta chain sequence and its context. Deletions cut 3 bases from V and 9 bases from J, with 12 bases between. The CDR3 extends over 14 amino acids. Germline CDR1 is SGHDN and CDR2 is FVKESK. The data originate from a study of blood T cell repertoires in COVID-19. The protocol was immunoSEQ multiplex PCR, while the TCRdb copy is restricted to in-frame clones and leaves out a portion. The sample includes some 270,000 clones, roughly 86% of them seen just once. This clonotype originated in a man aged 35-49 years with active or convalescent COVID-19. The chain joins TRBV14 to TRBJ1-6, with D possibly being TRBD1 (5 bases). The sample was peripheral blood. The CDR3 sequence is CASSQQGLSSPLHF. CDR3 nucleotides: TGTGCCAGCAGCCAGCAGGGCCTAAGTTCACCCCTCCACTTT.